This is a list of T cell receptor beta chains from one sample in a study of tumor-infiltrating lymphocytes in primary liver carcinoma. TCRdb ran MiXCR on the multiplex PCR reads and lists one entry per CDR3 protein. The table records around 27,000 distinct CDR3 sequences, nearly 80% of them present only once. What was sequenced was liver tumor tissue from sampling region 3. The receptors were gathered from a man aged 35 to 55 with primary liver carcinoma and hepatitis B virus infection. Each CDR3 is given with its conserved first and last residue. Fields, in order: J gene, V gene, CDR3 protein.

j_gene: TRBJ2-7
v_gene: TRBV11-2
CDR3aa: CASSFAAGSQYEQYF

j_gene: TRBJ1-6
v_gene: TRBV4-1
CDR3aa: CASNHQLQGADSPLHF

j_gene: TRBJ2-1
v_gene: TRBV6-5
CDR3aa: CASSYSGANEQFF

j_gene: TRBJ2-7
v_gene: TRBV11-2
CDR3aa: CASSSNLGGWEQYF

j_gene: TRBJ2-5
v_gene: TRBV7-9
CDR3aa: CASNYFGPPETQYF

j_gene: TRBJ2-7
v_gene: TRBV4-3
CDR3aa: CARSQDRETHYKQYF

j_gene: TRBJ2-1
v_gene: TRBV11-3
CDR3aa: CTSSLHTRGTSGFNEQFF

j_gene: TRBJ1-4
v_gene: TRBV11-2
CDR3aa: CASSKTSGGTNEKLFF

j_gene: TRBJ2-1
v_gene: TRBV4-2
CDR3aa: CASSQAASGLVLSSYNEQFF

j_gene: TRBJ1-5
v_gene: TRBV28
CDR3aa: CASSFTGNRGNQPQHF

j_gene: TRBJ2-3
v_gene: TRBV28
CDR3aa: CVSSSPHSRTSGSHPGHTDTQYF

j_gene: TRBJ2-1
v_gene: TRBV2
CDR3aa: CASKIIRLAGVANGQFF

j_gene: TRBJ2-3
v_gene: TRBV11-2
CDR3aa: CASSLAGATSSSSDTQYF

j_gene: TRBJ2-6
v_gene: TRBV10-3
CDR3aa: CATRGESGANVLTF

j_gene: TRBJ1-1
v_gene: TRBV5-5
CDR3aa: CTCSLGDRSSLNTVAFF

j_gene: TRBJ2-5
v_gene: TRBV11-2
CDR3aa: CASSQTPGGGEETQYF

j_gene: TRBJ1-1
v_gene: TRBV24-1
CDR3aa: CATSDGGNTEAFF

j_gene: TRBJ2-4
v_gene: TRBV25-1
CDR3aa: CANNADREKAKNIEYF

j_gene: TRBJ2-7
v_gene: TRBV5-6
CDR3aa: CTSSFMARGTYEQYF

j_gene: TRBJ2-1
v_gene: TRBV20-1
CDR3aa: CSGSSGYNEQFF

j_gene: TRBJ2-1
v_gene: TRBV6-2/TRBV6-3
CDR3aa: CGSQERYNEHFF

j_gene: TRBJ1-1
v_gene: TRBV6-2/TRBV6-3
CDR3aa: CTSSYPELNTEALF

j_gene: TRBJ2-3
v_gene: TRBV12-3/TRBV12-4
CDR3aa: CTSRPTDTDTLYF

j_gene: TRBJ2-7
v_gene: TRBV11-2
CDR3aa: CASSSIKGAIHNEQYF

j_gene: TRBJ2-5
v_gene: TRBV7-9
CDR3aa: CASSRGGLQETRYF

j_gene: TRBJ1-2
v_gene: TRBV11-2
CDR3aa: CASNLTANYGYTF

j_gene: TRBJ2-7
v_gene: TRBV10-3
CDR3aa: CAITKRSGLVGGFSDEQYF

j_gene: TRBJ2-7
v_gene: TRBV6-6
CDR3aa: CASSYSAKPTYEEYF

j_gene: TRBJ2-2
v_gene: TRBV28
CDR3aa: CASSPLDRGTGELFF

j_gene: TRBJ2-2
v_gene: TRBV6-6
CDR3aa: CANNKNTGELFF

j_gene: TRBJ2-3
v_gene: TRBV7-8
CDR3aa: CASTLKGALNTDTQYF

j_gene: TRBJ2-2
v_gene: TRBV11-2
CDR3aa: CATSFAGSNTGGLFF

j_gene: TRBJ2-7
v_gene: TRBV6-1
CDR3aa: CASSENRGNEQYF

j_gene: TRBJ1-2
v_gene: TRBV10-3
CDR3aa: CDISDSGYGYTF

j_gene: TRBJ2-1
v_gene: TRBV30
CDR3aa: CAWTPATCNEQFF

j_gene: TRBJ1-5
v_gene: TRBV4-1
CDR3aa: CASSQEGGEVDQPQHF

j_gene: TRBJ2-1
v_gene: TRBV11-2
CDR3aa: CTSSLAAGVVDEQFF

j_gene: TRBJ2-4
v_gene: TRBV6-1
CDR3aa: CASRTGRDIQYF

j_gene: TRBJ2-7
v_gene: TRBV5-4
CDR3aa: CVSSLFTGPDSYEQYF

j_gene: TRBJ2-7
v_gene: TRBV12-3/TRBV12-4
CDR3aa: CASSLGRGLAQGIDHEQYF

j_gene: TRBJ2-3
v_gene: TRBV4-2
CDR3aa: CAISQVALLAGAKDTQYF

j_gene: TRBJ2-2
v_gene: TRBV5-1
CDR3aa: CASSKLGRELSF